Shown below are 24 T cell receptor beta chains from a single sample sequenced in a study of Tregs in tolerant kidney transplant recipients. The method was immunoSEQ multiplex PCR; TCRdb's version includes in-frame clones alone and lacks a portion of them. The sample yields under 14,000 clones, around 90% seen once. These receptors' antigens are unknown. The input for sequencing was Tregs from blood cultured with allogeneic cells, taken before the transplant. These receptor sequences come from a human patient who received a combined kidney and bone marrow transplant.

The chain has TRBV18 and TRBJ2-5; possible D gene TRBD2, 6 bases. V was clipped by 5 bases and J by 5 bases, with 15 bases between them. Germline V CDR1 and CDR2: KGHSH, LQKENI. The CDR3 is 14 amino acids. The CDR3 region is CASSDGRGTETQYF. In DNA form, the CDR3 reads TGTGCCAGCTCAGACGGGCGGGGAACGGAGACCCAGTACTTC.

This chain links TRBV19 with TRBJ1-1, with 10 bases fitting TRBD1. V lost 5 bases to trimming and J lost 3 bases; unmatched junction nucleotides: 12. The CDR3 consists of 17 residues. Per germline, CDR1 LNHDA and CDR2 SQIVND (reference sequence). The CDR3 DNA is TGTGCCAGTAGTCCCAAGGGACAGGGGATACTGTACACTGAAGCTTTCTTT. It encodes CASSPKGQGILYTEAFF.

This clone was counted once. The CDR3 DNA sequence: TGTGCCAGCTCGCCTGACAGAAACACCGGGGAGCTGTTTTTT. It is translated as CASSPDRNTGELFF. The V call is TRBV18, the J call TRBJ2-2; maybe TRBD1 (5 bases). Germline-derived CDR1 and CDR2 are KGHSH and LQKENI. Trimming took off 6 bases at V and 2 bases at J, with 10 bases between the two ends. This CDR3 has 14 amino acids.

The gene calls are TRBV7-9 and TRBJ1-1; a weak D match, TRBD1 (5 bases). The germline CDR1 and CDR2 sequences are SEHNR and FQNEAQ (reference sequence). The germline V and J ends were trimmed by 2 bases and 8 bases, with 9 bases remaining between them. This CDR3 is built from 12 residues. CDR3: CASSLRDGEAFF. As DNA, the CDR3 is TGTGCCAGCAGCTTACGGGACGGAGAAGCTTTCTTT.

In its sample, this clone was seen once. This chain uses TRBV28 with TRBJ1-5, with D maybe TRBD1 (6 bases). Germline V gives CDR1 MDHEN, CDR2 SYDVKM. The V gene lost 5 bases and the J gene lost 3 bases, with 14 bases spanning the gap. The CDR3 totals 15 residues. CDR3 protein: CASSRTGLPNQPQHF. The CDR3 DNA reads as TGTGCCAGCAGTAGAACAGGGTTGCCCAATCAGCCCCAGCATTTT.

The chain is built from TRBV12-5 and TRBJ1-1; a possible D gene is TRBD1 (5 bases). This CDR3 is built from 13 residues. V was cut by 1 base and J by 10 bases, with 13 bases left in between. Germline CDR1 is LGHNT and CDR2 is FRNRAP. The CDR3 DNA sequence: TGTGCTAGTGGTTTGGAGGCGGGCGGGGGAGCTTTCTTT. Translated, it gives CASGLEAGGGAFF.

As to this clone: A junction end diverges from the germline sequence, so it may reflect a read error. The chain is built from TRBV7-9 and TRBJ2-1, with TRBD1 as a possible D gene (5 bases). Germline V gives CDR1 SEHNR, CDR2 FQNEAQ (reference sequence). This CDR3 is built from 16 residues. CDR3: CASSLGVGKGYNEQFF. The DNA of the CDR3 is TGTGCCAGCAGTTTAGGAGTAGGAAAGGGGTACAATGAGCAGTTCTTC.

The V call is TRBV28, the J call TRBJ1-4, with D tentatively TRBD1 (5 bases). The CDR3 covers 12 residues. CDR1 and CDR2 from the germline V gene are MDHEN and SYDVKM. The germline V and J ends were trimmed by 2 bases and 13 bases, with 11 bases remaining between them. Here the CDR3 reads CASSLKGRRLFF. CDR3 in DNA: TGTGCCAGCAGTTTAAAGGGGAGACGACTGTTTTTT.

The V call is TRBV2, the J call TRBJ1-6; TRBD1 might be the D (5 bases). CDR3 length equals 13 residues. Germline CDR1 and CDR2: SNHLY and FYNNEI. The ends were cut back, 6 bases at V and 11 bases at J, with 14 bases in the middle. CDR3 region: CASRGTGTPPLHF. In DNA, the CDR3 is TGTGCCAGCAGAGGGACGGGGACGCCACCCCTCCACTTT.

The J gene is TRBJ1-2, the V gene TRBV5-1; D is unclear. Trimming pared 0 bases from V and 8 bases from J, leaving 14 bases between. Germline-derived CDR1 and CDR2 are SGHRS and YFSETQ. The CDR3 spans 14 residues. This CDR3 is CASSLGVYRSGYTF. As DNA, the CDR3 is TGCGCCAGCAGCTTGGGGGTTTACCGCTCGGGCTACACCTTC. The complete variable domain, with remaining parts taken from reference TRBV5-1 and TRBJ1-2, reads KAGVTQTPRYLIKTRGQQVTLSCSPISGHRSVSWYQQTPGQGLQFLFEYFSETQRNKGNFPGRFSGRQFSNSRSEMNVSTLELGDSALYLCASSLGVYRSGYTFGSGTRLTVV.

The chain recombines TRBV11-1 with TRBJ2-2; D gene ambiguous. The germline V gene has CDR1 SGHAT and CDR2 FQDESV (reference sequence). The CDR3 sequence is 13 residues long. V lost 5 bases and J 4 bases, leaving 8 bases between the germline ends. The CDR3: CASSPSGTGELFF. The CDR3 bases are TGTGCCAGCAGCCCCTCGGGCACCGGGGAGCTGTTTTTT.

This chain connects TRBV19 to TRBJ1-5, with D perhaps TRBD1 (6 bases). CDR3 length: 15 residues. The germline V gene has CDR1 LNHDA and CDR2 SQIVND (reference sequence). The V and J ends lost 3 bases and 1 base respectively, with 10 bases between them. This CDR3 is CASSINRVSNQPQHF. Written as DNA, the CDR3 is TGTGCCAGTAGTATTAACAGGGTGAGCAATCAGCCCCAGCATTTT.

This clone was seen just once. The chain uses TRBV2 and TRBJ2-1; D call uncertain. The germline CDR1 and CDR2 sequences are SNHLY and FYNNEI. V was cut by 5 bases and J by 2 bases, with 16 bases left in between. The CDR3 extends over 16 amino acids. As DNA, the CDR3 is TGTGCCAGCAGTTGGCCCCTCCTAAGGGCCTACAATGAGCAGTTCTTC. Its protein is CASSWPLLRAYNEQFF. The full variable domain, with the rest looked up from reference TRBV2 and TRBJ2-1, is EPEVTQTPSHQVTQMGQEVILRCVPISNHLYFYWYRQILGQKVEFLVSFYNNEISEKSEIFDDQFSVERPDGSNFTLKIRSTKLEDSAMYFCASSWPLLRAYNEQFFGPGTRLTVL.

This clone was found a few times. The V call is TRBV4-3, the J call TRBJ1-2; D ambiguous. This CDR3 is 15 amino acids long. Trimming left V 1 base short and J 0 bases short, with 9 bases between. CDR1 and CDR2 (germline): LGHNA, YSLEER. CDR3 in DNA: TGCGCCAGCAGCCAAGGGACGGAAGCTAACTATGGCTACACCTTC. Protein sequence: CASSQGTEANYGYTF.

The chain joins TRBV2 to TRBJ1-6; TRBD1 might be the D (6 bases). Germline V lookup: CDR1 SNHLY, CDR2 FYNNEI. V was cut by 8 bases and J by 7 bases, with 24 bases left in between. This CDR3 comprises 17 residues. CDR3: CASLPGNTWTANSPLHF. The DNA for the CDR3 is TGTGCCAGCCTACCGGGGAACACTTGGACAGCGAATTCACCCCTCCACTTT. Variable domain in full (rest from reference TRBV2 and TRBJ1-6): EPEVTQTPSHQVTQMGQEVILRCVPISNHLYFYWYRQILGQKVEFLVSFYNNEISEKSEIFDDQFSVERPDGSNFTLKIRSTKLEDSAMYFCASLPGNTWTANSPLHFGNGTRLTVT.

This rearrangement joins TRBV7-3 to TRBJ2-5, with TRBD1 matching 7 bases. After removal of 5 bases from V and 2 bases from J, the junction contained 11 bases not matched to a gene. Germline CDR1 SGHTA, CDR2 FQGTGA. This CDR3 contains 16 residues. The CDR3 loop reads CASSTWTGSGQETQYF. For the CDR3, the DNA is TGTGCCAGCAGCACCTGGACAGGATCGGGGCAAGAGACCCAGTACTTC.

The V and J genes are TRBV14 and TRBJ2-7; 9 nucleotides line up with TRBD2. This CDR3 has 14 residues. Germline-derived CDR1 and CDR2 are SGHDN and FVKESK. With V trimmed by 4 bases and J by 4 bases, 5 bases remained unmatched. The CDR3: CASSLSGRSYEQYF. CDR3 sequence (DNA): TGTGCCAGCAGCCTCAGCGGGAGGAGTTACGAGCAGTACTTC.

The rearrangement links TRBV7-6 to TRBJ1-1; D not resolved. V was cut by 2 bases and J by 8 bases, with 12 bases left in between. The CDR3 covers 13 residues. Germline assignment: CDR1 SGHVS and CDR2 FNYEAQ. This chain's CDR3 is CASSLRNEREAFF. The CDR3 DNA sequence: TGTGCCAGCAGCTTAAGGAACGAGAGGGAAGCTTTCTTT.

This clone occurred once. The CDR3 nucleotides are TGTGCCAGCAGCTTGCCTGGGTTTGGCTACACCTTC. It translates to CASSLPGFGYTF. The chain employs TRBV7-9 and TRBJ1-2; D remains ambiguous. Germline V gene lookup returns CDR1 SEHNR and CDR2 FQNEAQ (reference sequence). The CDR3 has 12 residues. V was clipped by 3 bases and J by 7 bases, with 9 bases between them.

The rearrangement links TRBV4-2 to TRBJ2-2; D is ambiguous. This CDR3 has 14 amino acids. The V end was cut by 0 bases, the J end by 7 bases, with 9 bases between. Germline assignment: CDR1 LGHNA and CDR2 YNFKEQ. CDR3: CASSQEGLSGELFF. The CDR3 nucleotides read TGTGCCAGCAGCCAAGAGGGGTTGAGCGGGGAGCTGTTTTTT.

The CDR3 spells CASSQTTGGIDTGELFF. CDR3 bases: TGCGCCAGCAGCCAAACTACAGGGGGAATAGACACCGGGGAGCTGTTTTTT. The genes are TRBV4-3 and TRBJ2-2; TRBD1 matches 8 bases. The CDR3 is 17 residues long. Looked up from germline, CDR1 is LGHNA and CDR2 is YSLEER. Trimming removed 2 bases from V and 3 bases from J; junction bases left unmatched: 8.

The V gene is TRBV7-9, the J gene TRBJ2-3; possibly TRBD1 or TRBD2 for D (6 bases each). The germline CDR1 and CDR2 sequences are SEHNR and FQNEAQ (reference sequence). Trimming cost V 3 bases and J 3 bases, with 10 bases left between them. The CDR3 is 14 residues long. This chain's CDR3 is CASSFGGPTDTQYF. Here the CDR3 DNA reads TGTGCCAGCAGCTTTGGGGGGCCGACAGATACGCAGTATTTT.

The rearrangement uses TRBV7-2 and TRBJ2-1; the match to TRBD2 covers 10 bases. CDR3 length: 15 amino acids. Trimming took 4 bases from V and 9 from J; bases not matched to a gene: 9. Germline lookup yields CDR1 SGHTA and CDR2 FQGNSA. The CDR3 nucleotides read TGTGCCAGCAGCTACCTAGCGGGAGTTGGGGGTGAGCAGTTCTTC. It translates to CASSYLAGVGGEQFF.

This clone was counted a single time. The chain joins TRBV9 to TRBJ2-5; TRBD2 matches at 7 bases. This CDR3 is built from 14 residues. V gave up 3 bases and J gave up 4 bases; unmatched junction bases: 6. In germline, CDR1 is SGDLS, CDR2 YYNGEE. Here the CDR3 reads CASSAMGRGETQYF. The CDR3 coding sequence is TGTGCCAGCAGCGCAATGGGGAGGGGAGAGACCCAGTACTTC.